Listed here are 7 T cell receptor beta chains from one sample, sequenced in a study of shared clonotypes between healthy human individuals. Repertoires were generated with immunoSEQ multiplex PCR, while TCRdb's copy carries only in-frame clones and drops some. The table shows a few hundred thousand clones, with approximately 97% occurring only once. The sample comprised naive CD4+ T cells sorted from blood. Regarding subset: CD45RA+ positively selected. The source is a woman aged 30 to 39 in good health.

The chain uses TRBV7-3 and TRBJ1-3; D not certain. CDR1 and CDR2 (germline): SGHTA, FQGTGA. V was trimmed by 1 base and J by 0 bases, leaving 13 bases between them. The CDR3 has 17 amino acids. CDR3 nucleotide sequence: TGTGCCAGCAGCTTAAATTTCGGCTCCCACTCTGGAAACACCATATATTTT. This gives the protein CASSLNFGSHSGNTIYF. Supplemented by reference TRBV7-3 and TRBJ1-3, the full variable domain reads GAGVSQTPSNKVTEKGKYVELRCDPISGHTALYWYRQSLGQGPEFLIYFQGTGAADDSGLPNDRFFAVRPEGSVSTLKIQRTERGDSAVYLCASSLNFGSHSGNTIYFGEGSWLTVV.

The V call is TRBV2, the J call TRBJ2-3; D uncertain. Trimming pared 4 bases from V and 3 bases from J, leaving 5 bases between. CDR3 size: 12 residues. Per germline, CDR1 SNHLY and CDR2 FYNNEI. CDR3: CASSVNTDTQYF. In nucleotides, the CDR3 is TGTGCCAGCAGTGTAAATACAGATACGCAGTATTTT. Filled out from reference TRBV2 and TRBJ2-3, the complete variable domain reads EPEVTQTPSHQVTQMGQEVILRCVPISNHLYFYWYRQILGQKVEFLVSFYNNEISEKSEIFDDQFSVERPDGSNFTLKIRSTKLEDSAMYFCASSVNTDTQYFGPGTRLTVL.

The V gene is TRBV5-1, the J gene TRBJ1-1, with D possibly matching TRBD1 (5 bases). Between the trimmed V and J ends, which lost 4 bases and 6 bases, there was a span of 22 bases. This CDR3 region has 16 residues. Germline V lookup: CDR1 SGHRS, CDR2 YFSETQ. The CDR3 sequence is CASSMGLQPASPEAFF. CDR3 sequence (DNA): TGCGCCAGCAGCATGGGACTGCAGCCGGCCAGCCCTGAAGCTTTCTTT.

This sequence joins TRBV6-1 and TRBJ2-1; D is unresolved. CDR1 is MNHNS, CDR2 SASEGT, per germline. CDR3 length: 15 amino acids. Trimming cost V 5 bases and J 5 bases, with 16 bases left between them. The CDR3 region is CASSLVGAYDNEQFF. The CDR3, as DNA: TGTGCCAGCAGTTTGGTGGGTGCCTATGACAATGAGCAGTTCTTC.

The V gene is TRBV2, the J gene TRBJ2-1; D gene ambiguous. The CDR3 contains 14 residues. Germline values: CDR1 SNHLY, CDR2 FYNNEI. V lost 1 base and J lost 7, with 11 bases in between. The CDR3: CASSEGPRRNEQFF. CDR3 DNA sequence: TGTGCCAGCAGTGAAGGACCTAGGCGGAATGAGCAGTTCTTC.

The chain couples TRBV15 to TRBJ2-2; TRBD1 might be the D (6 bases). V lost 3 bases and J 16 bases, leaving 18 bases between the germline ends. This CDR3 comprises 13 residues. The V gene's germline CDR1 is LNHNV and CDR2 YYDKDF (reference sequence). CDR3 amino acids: CATSSHLVPGQFF. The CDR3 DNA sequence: TGTGCCACCAGCAGCCACCTGGTTCCGGGACAGTTTTTT. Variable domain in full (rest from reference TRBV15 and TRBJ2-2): DAMVIQNPRYQVTQFGKPVTLSCSQTLNHNVMYWYQQKSSQAPKLLFHYYDKDFNNEADTPDNFQSRRPNTSFCFLDIRSPGLGDTAMYLCATSSHLVPGQFFGEGSRLTVL.

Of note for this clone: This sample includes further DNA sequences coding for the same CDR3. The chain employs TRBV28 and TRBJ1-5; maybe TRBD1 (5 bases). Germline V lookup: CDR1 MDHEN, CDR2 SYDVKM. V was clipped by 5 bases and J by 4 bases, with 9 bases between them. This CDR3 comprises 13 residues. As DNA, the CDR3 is TGTGCCAGCAGTCGACAGTCTAATCAGCCCCAGCATTTT. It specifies CASSRQSNQPQHF. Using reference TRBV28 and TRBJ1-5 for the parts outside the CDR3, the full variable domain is DVKVTQSSRYLVKRTGEKVFLECVQDMDHENMFWYRQDPGLGLRLIYFSYDVKMKEKGDIPEGYSVSREKKERFSLILESASTNQTSMYLCASSRQSNQPQHFGDGTRLSIL.